The present T cell receptor (beta chain) was sequenced within a study of CXCR3-negative and CXCR3-positive naive CD8 T cells. Whole-study findings and limits: Against CXCR3-negative naive cells, CXCR3-positive naive cells showed more hydrophobic TRB CDR3s.

TRB cDNA was prepared as libraries by UMI-labeled 5' RACE. No DNA is given; TCRdb re-called the 5' RACE reads and lists each CDR3 protein once. In all, the sample yields tens of thousands of distinct CDR3 sequences. Regarding this clonotype: Its antigen is as yet unknown.

Germline V gene sequence: CDR1 SGDLS, CDR2 YYNGEE. The CDR3 totals 15 residues. The sample consisted of naive CXCR3+ CD8+ T cells from blood. The subset was: CD45RO-CCR7+CD27+CD95- naive CD8+ T cells expressing CXCR3 (TNR3+). The chain combines TRBV9 with TRBJ2-7; with no DNA, the TCRdb D assignment of TRBD1 cannot be verified. This receptor was identified in a human donor in good health. Some clones in this sample may be carry-over from other donors' samples. This CDR3 reads CASSVGWGRDYEQYF.